Sequencing of this T cell receptor (beta chain) was carried out in a study of cytomegalovirus exposure and HLA in healthy donors. CDR3 length equals 16 residues. Germline CDR1 and CDR2: ENHRY and SYGVKD. V was cut by 0 bases and J by 5 bases, with 13 bases left in between. With 60 Vbeta and 13 Jbeta primers, the PCR was carried out. The repertoire was sequenced with immunoSEQ multiplex PCR; TCRdb's copy has only in-frame clones and lacks some. The sample gives some 150,000 clones, around 82% of which show up once; about 10% is in the top ten. Healthy bone marrow donors formed the donor group. At sampling all donors were nominally healthy, likely with unrecorded immune exposures.

The V call is TRBV10-3, the J call TRBJ1-4; D possibly corresponds to TRBD1 (6 bases). The receptor's source is a man aged 45 to 65 in good health and CMV-seropositive. What was sequenced was PBMCs. The CDR3 here is CAISESLGQINEKLFF. CDR3 in DNA: TGTGCCATCAGTGAGTCGCTCGGACAGATCAATGAAAAACTGTTTTTT.